The 3 T cell receptor beta chains below all came from one sample that was sequenced in a study of T cells in Graves' hyperthyroidism and ophthalmopathy (dated by TCRdb to between 2018 and 2021). The library was obtained by multiplex PCR. TCRdb lists the instrument as Illumina HiSeq 2000. Amplification of TCR beta CDR3 regions was carried out from RNA transcripts. The TCR CDR3 was subjected to a first round of RT-PCR using the HTBI primer set and the Qiagen OneStep RT-PCR kit. TCRdb cleaned the public reads at Q25 with fastp, built clones with MiXCR and kept in-frame beta chains. Each record represents a unique CDR3 protein, reported with the most common genes and DNA among its rows. This sample gives approximately 590,000 distinct CDR3 sequences in total; 15% to 18% of them show up just once. The ten largest clones capture around 7.8% of the sample. Sequenced material: blood. These receptors all stem from a woman between 25 and 40 years old with Graves' hyperthyroidism.

This clonotype appeared a few times. J is TRBJ2-5 and V is TRBV27; 7 bases are shared with TRBD2. V trimming: 1 base; J trimming: 5 bases; junction bases outside the gene matches: 10. This CDR3 is built from 16 residues. Germline V gives CDR1 MNHEY, CDR2 SMNVEV (reference sequence). The CDR3 DNA is TGTGCCAGCAGTTTATTTCCTGGCGGGAGTTCGGAGACCCAGTACTTC. It translates to CASSLFPGGSSETQYF.

This clonotype was recorded many times. This chain's CDR3 is CASSETGALGNEQFF. In nucleotides, the CDR3 is TGTGCCAGCAGTGAGACAGGGGCTCTAGGCAATGAGCAGTTCTTC. This chain joins TRBV2 and TRBJ2-1; 8 nucleotides align to TRBD1. V lost 3 bases to trimming and J lost 6 bases; unmatched junction nucleotides: 7. The CDR3 spans 15 residues. Germline V gene sequence: CDR1 SNHLY, CDR2 FYNNEI.

This clonotype occurred many times. This chain uses TRBV28 with TRBJ2-5; 7 bases fit TRBD1. The CDR3 runs to 14 residues. With 5 bases clipped from V and 6 bases from J, the junction kept 9 bases outside the gene matches. Per germline, CDR1 MDHEN and CDR2 SYDVKM. CDR3 protein: CASSADRDVKTQYF. CDR3 coding DNA: TGTGCCAGCAGTGCCGACAGGGACGTAAAGACCCAGTACTTC.